Listed here are 13 T cell receptor beta chains from one sample, sequenced in a study of T cell repertoires in cytomegalovirus infection (dated by TCRdb to the late 2010s). This specimen's treatment or condition label, per the study, means: in vitro stimulation with specific CMV peptide epitopes to enrich CMV-specific T cells. The reads were generated on an Illumina HiSeq 1500. Clones were called with MiXCR by TCRdb after fastp trimmed the public reads at Q25, and only in-frame beta chains were retained. Identical CDR3 protein sequences are pooled into one entry, listed with their most common genes and DNA. The sample table shows under 200,000 distinct CDR3 sequences, and less than 25% are seen once. More than 25% of the sample is held by the ten biggest clonotypes. These TCRs' antigens remain unknown. This specimen consisted of CD8+ T cells from cultured PBMCs, obtained from culture after CMV antigen stimulation. The receptors stem from a human donor in good health (CMV status not recorded). Some clones in this sample may be carry-over from other donors' samples.

The CDR3 loop reads CASGLGSSYNEQFF. For the CDR3, the DNA is TGTGCCAGCGGCTTGGGTAGCTCCTACAATGAGCAGTTCTTC. This chain links TRBV6-2 or TRBV6-3 with TRBJ2-1; D uncertain. The length of the CDR3 is 14 residues. Looked up from germline, CDR1 is MNHEY and CDR2 is SVGEGT. V lost 8 bases to trimming and J lost 0 bases, with 11 bases between them.

V usage is TRBV6-2 or TRBV6-3 and J usage is TRBJ2-3; TRBD2 might be the D (5 bases). V was shortened by 5 bases and J by 6 bases, with 21 bases between the two germline ends. Per the germline V gene, CDR1 is MNHEY and CDR2 is SVGEGT. The CDR3 has 16 residues. The CDR3 region is CASSPADEQPLDTQYF. The DNA of the CDR3 is TGTGCCAGCAGTCCAGCGGACGAACAGCCCCTTGATACGCAGTATTTT.

The J gene is TRBJ2-1, the V gene TRBV11-2; unclear D gene. CDR1 and CDR2 (germline): SGHAT, FQNNGV. The CDR3 sequence is 18 residues long. V was trimmed by 1 base and J by 0 bases, leaving 16 bases between them. The DNA for the CDR3 is TGTGCCAGCAGCTTAGGCAGTCCGCGGTACAGCTCCTACAATGAGCAGTTCTTC. Protein: CASSLGSPRYSSYNEQFF.

CDR3 amino acids: CASSRSGRDEQFF. Here the CDR3 DNA reads TGTGCCAGCAGTCGAAGCGGCCGGGATGAGCAGTTCTTC. V is TRBV7-6 and J is TRBJ2-1, with D perhaps matching TRBD2 (5 bases). The V end lost 6 bases, the J end lost 8 bases, and 14 bases lay between the germline ends. This CDR3 region has 13 residues. From germline, CDR1 is SGHVS and CDR2 FNYEAQ.

The rearrangement joins TRBV5-4 to TRBJ1-2, with D hard to call. Germline CDR1 reads SGHNT; CDR2 reads YYREEE (reference sequence). V was shortened by 3 bases and J by 3 bases, with 12 bases between the two germline ends. The CDR3 spans 14 residues. The CDR3 DNA reads as TGTGCCAGCAGCTGGTCAGGCTTTGACTATGGCTACACCTTC. This translates into CASSWSGFDYGYTF.

This clonotype was seen a handful of times. The chain has TRBV6-2 or TRBV6-3 and TRBJ2-1, with 9 bases aligning to TRBD2. Unmatched junction bases numbered 10, after V lost 3 bases and J lost 10 bases. Germline CDR1 is MNHEY and CDR2 is SVGEGT. The CDR3 covers 15 residues. The CDR3 DNA is TGTGCCAGCAGTTATTCTGCTAGCGGGGCCTCAGAGCAGTTCTTC. Protein sequence: CASSYSASGASEQFF.

The chain carries TRBV10-3 and TRBJ1-5; 8 positions match TRBD1. The germline V gene encodes CDR1 ENHRY and CDR2 SYGVKD. CDR3 length: 16 residues. V gave up 3 bases and J gave up 5 bases; unmatched junction bases: 9. The CDR3 DNA reads as TGTGCCATCAGTGATGCCGGACAGGGCGACGATCAGCCCCAGCATTTT. Protein product: CAISDAGQGDDQPQHF.

The rearrangement links TRBV27 to TRBJ1-6, with unresolved D. This CDR3 has 14 amino acids. The V end lost 6 bases, the J end lost 8 bases, and 14 bases lay between the germline ends. CDR1 is MNHEY and CDR2 is SMNVEV in the germline V gene (reference sequence). CDR3 in amino acids: CASSFGRRDSPLHF. The CDR3 DNA is TGTGCCAGCAGCTTTGGACGGCGGGATTCACCCCTCCACTTT.

This clonotype has a handful of counts. The V and J genes are TRBV11-2 and TRBJ1-2; 9 bases are a match to TRBD1. Looked up from germline, CDR1 is SGHAT and CDR2 is FQNNGV. The CDR3 contains 13 residues. With 5 bases clipped from V and 7 bases from J, the junction kept 5 bases outside the gene matches. CDR3 amino acids: CASSPDRGRGYTF. For the CDR3, the DNA is TGTGCCAGCAGCCCGGACAGGGGACGTGGCTACACCTTC.

This clonotype occurred many times. CDR3 DNA sequence: TGTGCCAGCAGCTTATATGCGGGTTTTTCGTACGAGCAGTACTTC. Its protein product is CASSLYAGFSYEQYF. The chain couples TRBV7-2 to TRBJ2-7, with D maybe TRBD2 (5 bases). The CDR3 spans 15 residues. Germline loops: CDR1 SGHTA, CDR2 FQGNSA. Trimming took 2 bases from V and 4 from J, leaving 15 bases between them.

Only one count was recorded for this clonotype. The chain is built from TRBV7-2 and TRBJ2-1, with D hard to call. V was trimmed by 5 bases and J by 9 bases, leaving 5 bases between them. Germline V lookup: CDR1 SGHTA, CDR2 FQGNSA. The CDR3 sequence is 10 residues long. As DNA, the CDR3 is TGTGCCAGCAGCCAAACTGAGCAGTTCTTC. Translation: CASSQTEQFF. The full variable domain, in which reference TRBV7-2 and TRBJ2-1 provide the parts outside the CDR3, is GAGVSQSPSNKVTEKGKDVELRCDPISGHTALYWYRQSLGQGLEFLIYFQGNSAPDKSGLPSDRFSAERTGGSVSTLTIQRTQQEDSAVYLCASSQTEQFFGPGTRLTVL.

The chain has TRBV29-1 and TRBJ1-2, with D uncertain. The V end lost 0 bases, the J end lost 0 bases, and 8 bases lay between the germline ends. Per the germline V gene, CDR1 is SQVTM and CDR2 is ANQGSEA. CDR3 size: 14 residues. In nucleotides, the CDR3 is TGCAGCGTTGAAGAAAGGAGAGCTAACTATGGCTACACCTTC. This gives the protein CSVEERRANYGYTF.

This rearrangement joins TRBV7-2 to TRBJ1-3; D is ambiguous. This CDR3 is 13 amino acids long. V lost 7 bases to trimming and J lost 4 bases, with 11 bases between them. CDR1 SGHTA and CDR2 FQGNSA come from the germline V gene. CDR3 in amino acids: CASNPGPGNTIYF. CDR3 nucleotide sequence: TGTGCCAGCAACCCTGGCCCCGGAAACACCATATATTTT.